A selection of T cell receptor beta chains follows, all from one sample in a study of neurological immune-mediated disorders. Using its own MiXCR run on the 5' RACE reads, TCRdb lists one record per CDR3 protein. The table records more than 55,000 distinct CDR3 sequences, about 25% of them present only once. Sequencing used PBMCs. These receptors came from a man aged 55 to 70 with HTLV-1-associated myelopathy (HAM/TSP). CDR3s include the opening cysteine and the closing phenylalanine or tryptophan. The order of the fields is clone size, V gene, J gene, CDR3 protein. Rows give clone size only sometimes, using once, few, many, or a class for an expanded clone.

>NA|TRBV29-1|TRBJ2-5
CSVEGRTSGRAEDTHYF
>many|TRBV7-9|TRBJ2-7
CASSLTSVRYEQYF
>NA|TRBV9|TRBJ2-5
CASSVSPRREETQYF
>NA|TRBV20-1|TRBJ2-1
CSARDSRGHYNEQFF
>NA|TRBV19|TRBJ2-7
CASSSGQAGGEQYF
>many|TRBV5-6|TRBJ2-5
CASSLGEETQYF
>NA|TRBV6-1|TRBJ2-6
CASSEANGKGANVLTF
>many|TRBV5-1|TRBJ2-7
CASSPGSGFHEQYF
>many|TRBV6-1|TRBJ1-6
CASRDSEGNSPLHF
>many|TRBV5-1|TRBJ1-1
CASSSGQTNTEAFF
>many|TRBV11-3|TRBJ1-1
CASSLRTAGGGEAFF
>few|TRBV7-3|TRBJ2-1
CASSLVGSGNEQFF
>many|TRBV6-5|TRBJ2-7
CASSYRSAFGGAGEQYF
>many|TRBV12-3/TRBV12-4|TRBJ2-7
CASSLAGLLDEQYF
>NA|TRBV20-1|TRBJ2-7
CSATGTSGYGQYF
>many|TRBV14|TRBJ2-7
CASSLGGEQYF
>few|TRBV5-1|TRBJ2-1
CASSLARAGNEQFF
>many|TRBV5-1|TRBJ1-1
CASSLAGPKNTEAFF
>many|TRBV20-1|TRBJ1-2
CSARDLESQQGIYF
>NA|TRBV6-5|TRBJ2-5
CASSYSGVQAETQYF
>many|TRBV3-1|TRBJ2-1
CASSPGLANYDEQFF
>NA|TRBV24-1|TRBJ1-5
CATSDSGTGGVRNQPQHF
>NA|TRBV25-1|TRBJ2-7
CASSLHSGAYEQYF
>many|TRBV29-1|TRBJ2-3
CSVGASGGGTDTQYF
>many|TRBV5-1|TRBJ2-1
CASSSLGGSSYNEQFF
>many|TRBV4-1|TRBJ2-1
CASSQVSTTPYNEQFF
>NA|TRBV20-1|TRBJ1-5
CSATRGNNQPQHF
>many|TRBV6-6|TRBJ2-1
CASKENSEQFF
>medium-sized|TRBV5-1|TRBJ2-2
CASGPRGDGELFF
>many|TRBV10-3|TRBJ1-2
CAISEKQYYGYTF
>NA|TRBV5-1|TRBJ1-1
CASRGQGALNTEAFF
>many|TRBV20-1|TRBJ2-1
CSAPRLAGNYEQFF
>many|TRBV11-1|TRBJ2-1
CASSFDRADEQFF
>few|TRBV19|TRBJ2-7
CASSRPDVPYEQYF
>NA|TRBV18|TRBJ1-1
CASLPQQGAGDTEAFF